The 28 T cell receptor beta chains given below trace back to one sample, sequenced in a study of T cells in Graves' hyperthyroidism and ophthalmopathy. TCR beta CDR3 regions were amplified from RNA transcripts. A first-round RT-PCR of the TCR CDR3 used the HTBI primer set. TCRdb ran MiXCR on the multiplex PCR reads and lists one entry per CDR3 protein. Found here are more than 300,000 distinct CDR3 sequences, around a sixth of them singletons; the top ten hold over 35%. The sequencing input was blood. These receptor sequences come from a man in his late teens or twenties with Graves' ophthalmopathy.

This clonotype has at least ten counts. The chain couples TRBV7-2 to TRBJ2-7; D is uncertain. The V and J ends lost 5 bases and 7 bases respectively, with 12 bases between them. CDR1 and CDR2 (germline): SGHTA, FQGNSA. The CDR3 length is 12 residues. CDR3 region: CASSVYLGEQYF. CDR3 sequence (DNA): TGTGCCAGCAGCGTCTACCTGGGGGAGCAGTACTTC.

This clonotype was counted a few times. The chain links TRBV19 to TRBJ2-2, with D possibly called TRBD1 or TRBD2 (7 bases each). Deletions cut 7 bases from V and 6 bases from J, with 27 bases between. Germline V gene data show CDR1 as LNHDA and CDR2 as SQIVND (reference sequence). This CDR3 contains 18 residues. The CDR3 here is CASTAGRGLLQGAGELFF. In nucleotides, the CDR3 is TGTGCCAGTACCGCGGGGAGGGGGCTCCTCCAAGGTGCCGGGGAGCTGTTTTTT. The full variable domain, in which reference TRBV19 and TRBJ2-2 provide the parts outside the CDR3, is DGGITQSPKYLFRKEGQNVTLSCEQNLNHDAMYWYRQDPGQGLRLIYYSQIVNDFQKGDIAEGYSVSREKKESFPLTVTSAQKNPTAFYLCASTAGRGLLQGAGELFFGEGSRLTVL.

The chain uses TRBV19 and TRBJ1-5; TRBD1 agrees at 10 bases. The junction had 5 bases not matched to a gene; V was cut back by 1 base and J by 5 bases. Germline CDR1 LNHDA, CDR2 SQIVND (reference sequence). The CDR3 sequence is 16 residues long. The CDR3 protein is CASSIVRQGAYQPQHF. CDR3 coding DNA: TGTGCCAGTAGTATAGTGAGACAGGGGGCCTATCAGCCCCAGCATTTT.

This clonotype was counted ten times or more. This CDR3 reads CASSSDYFDSFGAETQYF. CDR3 coding DNA: TGTGCCAGCAGCTCCGATTACTTCGACTCGTTCGGGGCAGAGACCCAGTACTTC. The genes are TRBV5-6 and TRBJ2-5, with D perhaps given as TRBD1 or TRBD2 (5 bases each). V dropped 3 bases and J dropped 4 bases, with 25 bases sitting between them. Germline CDR1 is SGHDT and CDR2 is YYEEEE. The CDR3 has 18 residues.

This clonotype was seen more than once but under ten times. This sequence joins TRBV20-1 and TRBJ1-6, with D tentatively TRBD1 (6 bases). The CDR3 length is 17 residues. V lost 1 base and J lost 0, with 13 bases in between. The germline gives CDR1 DFQATT, CDR2 SNEGSKA (reference sequence). CDR3 amino acids: CSARGLRGNSYNSPLHF. CDR3 DNA sequence: TGCAGTGCTAGAGGGCTAAGGGGGAACTCCTATAATTCACCCCTCCACTTT.

This clonotype was seen many times. CDR3 DNA sequence: TGTGCCAGCAGTGTCTGGGAGGGAATCCCCTACGAGCAGTACTTC. Translation: CASSVWEGIPYEQYF. V and J are TRBV7-2 and TRBJ2-7; 7 positions agree with TRBD2. J lost 2 bases, V lost 6 bases, and 10 bases had no gene match. Germline CDR1 reads SGHTA; CDR2 reads FQGNSA. This CDR3 is 15 amino acids long.

This clonotype was recorded many times. The V call is TRBV7-9, the J call TRBJ1-2; 8 bases are shared with TRBD1. Germline values: CDR1 SEHNR, CDR2 FQNEAQ (reference sequence). J gave up 8 bases and V 1 base, and 6 bases lay outside the gene matches. This CDR3 comprises 14 residues. As DNA, the CDR3 is TGTGCCAGCAGCTTAGGCCAGGGGGCTGAGGGCTACACCTTC. Protein product: CASSLGQGAEGYTF.

Only a few counts were recorded for this clonotype. The rearrangement joins TRBV6-1 to TRBJ1-5; D might be TRBD1 (6 bases). CDR1 is MNHNS, CDR2 SASEGT, per germline. CDR3 length: 12 residues. Between the trimmed V and J ends, which lost 7 bases and 8 bases, there was a span of 12 bases. The CDR3 DNA reads TGTGCCAGCACCCTACAGGGAAAGCCCCAGCATTTT. Protein product: CASTLQGKPQHF.

This clonotype was recorded at least ten times. The J gene is TRBJ2-7, the V gene TRBV11-2; a possible D gene is TRBD2 (6 bases). Germline V CDR1 and CDR2: SGHAT, FQNNGV. V was shortened by 5 bases and J by 0 bases, with 20 bases between the two germline ends. CDR3 size: 17 residues. CDR3 bases: TGTGCCAGCAGCCCCCCCTGGGCGGGGCTCAGCTCCTACGAGCAGTACTTC. This translates into CASSPPWAGLSSYEQYF.

This clonotype was seen ten or more times. This sequence joins TRBV6-1 and TRBJ1-5; TRBD1 matches 7 bases. The CDR3 loop spans 15 amino acids. The ends lost 6 bases at V and 6 bases at J; junction bases unmatched: 11. CDR1 MNHNS and CDR2 SASEGT come from the germline V gene. CDR3 in DNA: TGTGCCAGCAGCCAAATAGGGCAGGGGGGTCAGCCCCAGCATTTT. Its translation: CASSQIGQGGQPQHF.

The chain combines TRBV20-1 with TRBJ1-4; unclear D gene. Looked up from germline, CDR1 is DFQATT and CDR2 is SNEGSKA (reference sequence). V lost 1 base and J lost 5, with 8 bases in between. The CDR3 contains 13 residues. This chain's CDR3 is CSARGHLNEKLFF. The CDR3 DNA sequence: TGCAGTGCTAGAGGACATCTGAATGAAAAACTGTTTTTT.

The rearrangement uses TRBV28 and TRBJ2-2; D call uncertain. The germline V gene encodes CDR1 MDHEN and CDR2 SYDVKM. The CDR3 totals 15 residues. Trimming pared 1 base from V and 0 bases from J, leaving 6 bases between. CDR3 amino acids: CASSLLGTNTGELFF. In DNA, the CDR3 is TGTGCCAGCAGTTTATTGGGCACGAACACCGGGGAGCTGTTTTTT. The variable domain in full, with the rest retrieved from reference TRBV28 and TRBJ2-2, is DVKVTQSSRYLVKRTGEKVFLECVQDMDHENMFWYRQDPGLGLRLIYFSYDVKMKEKGDIPEGYSVSREKKERFSLILESASTNQTSMYLCASSLLGTNTGELFFGEGSRLTVL.

The J gene is TRBJ2-6, the V gene TRBV6-2 or TRBV6-3; 7 bases line up with TRBD1. Germline CDR1 reads MNHEY; CDR2 reads SVGEGT. The length of the CDR3 is 17 residues. The J segment lost 0 bases and the V segment lost 10 bases, leaving 12 bases of the junction unmatched. This chain's CDR3 is CAIDRDRFFSGANVLTF. In DNA form, the CDR3 reads TGTGCCATCGACCGGGACAGATTCTTCTCTGGGGCCAACGTCCTGACTTTC.

This clonotype showed up many times. The V call is TRBV20-1, the J call TRBJ1-2; D might be TRBD1 (6 bases). The V end lost 2 bases, the J end lost 10 bases, and 29 bases lay between the germline ends. Germline V gene sequence: CDR1 DFQATT, CDR2 SNEGSKA (reference sequence). The CDR3 contains 17 residues. The CDR3 is CSARFRPQGKDLVDYTF. DNA of the CDR3: TGCAGTGCTAGATTCCGACCCCAGGGGAAGGACTTAGTTGACTACACCTTC.

This clonotype was seen repeatedly, ten times or more. The V and J genes are TRBV6-1 and TRBJ2-2; TRBD1 agrees at 7 bases. V gave up 6 bases and J gave up 6 bases; unmatched junction bases: 7. This CDR3 is built from 14 residues. CDR1 and CDR2 from the germline V gene are MNHNS and SASEGT. The CDR3 is CASRKTGDPGELFF. DNA for the CDR3: TGTGCCAGCAGGAAAACAGGGGACCCCGGGGAGCTGTTTTTT.

V gene TRBV11-3 combines with J gene TRBJ1-2; no definite D call. V was trimmed by 10 bases and J by 8 bases, leaving 17 bases between them. Germline V CDR1 and CDR2: SGHNT, YENEEA. The CDR3 runs to 12 residues. CDR3 in DNA: TGTGCCACCTTCGACGGAGAAAAGGGCTACACCTTC. Protein: CATFDGEKGYTF.

This clonotype was recorded many times. V gene TRBV7-2 combines with J gene TRBJ2-5; 15 bases align to TRBD2. Germline V gene sequence: CDR1 SGHTA, CDR2 FQGNSA. This CDR3 contains 15 residues. The V segment lost 5 bases and the J segment 8 bases; nucleotides outside the gene matches: 6. In DNA form, the CDR3 reads TGTGCCAGCAGCACCTGGACTAGCGGGGGGGCAACCCAGTACTTC. Translating gives CASSTWTSGGATQYF.

This chain links TRBV7-2 with TRBJ2-2; D is tentatively TRBD1 or TRBD2 (5 bases each). Trimming took 1 base from V and 9 from J, leaving 15 bases between them. From germline, CDR1 is SGHTA and CDR2 FQGNSA. This CDR3 contains 15 residues. In nucleotides, the CDR3 is TGTGCCAGCAGCTTAGGAGGGACGTTGATAAGGGAGCTGTTTTTT. Translation: CASSLGGTLIRELFF. The complete variable domain, with remaining parts taken from reference TRBV7-2 and TRBJ2-2, reads GAGVSQSPSNKVTEKGKDVELRCDPISGHTALYWYRQSLGQGLEFLIYFQGNSAPDKSGLPSDRFSAERTGGSVSTLTIQRTQQEDSAVYLCASSLGGTLIRELFFGEGSRLTVL.

This clonotype occurred many times. This chain joins TRBV6-1 and TRBJ1-1, with 8 bases aligning to TRBD1. CDR1 and CDR2 (germline): MNHNS, SASEGT. J lost 4 bases, V lost 6 bases, and 4 bases had no gene match. The CDR3 has 13 amino acids. The CDR3 bases are TGTGCCAGCAGGGACAGGGTGGGCACTGAAGCTTTCTTT. This codes for CASRDRVGTEAFF.

The J gene is TRBJ2-5, the V gene TRBV10-3; D is uncertain. Germline V gives CDR1 ENHRY, CDR2 SYGVKD. V shed 5 bases and J shed 4 bases, with 20 bases lying between them. The CDR3 length is 16 residues. The CDR3: CAISPKSMASGETQYF. The CDR3 nucleotides read TGTGCCATCAGTCCCAAAAGTATGGCTTCAGGAGAGACCCAGTACTTC.

In this sample, this clonotype turned up a few times. The chain employs TRBV7-9 and TRBJ1-3, with D tentatively TRBD1 (5 bases). This CDR3 spans 18 amino acids. V lost 1 base, J lost 0 bases, and 16 bases lay in between. Germline V CDR1 and CDR2: SEHNR, FQNEAQ (reference sequence). Here the CDR3 DNA reads TGTGCCAGCAGCTTAGGGTGGCAGGGACGAACCTCTGGAAACACCATATATTTT. Protein: CASSLGWQGRTSGNTIYF.

This clonotype occurred many times. V is TRBV6-1 and J is TRBJ2-5; 7 positions match TRBD2. CDR1 is MNHNS and CDR2 is SASEGT in the germline V gene. Unmatched junction bases numbered 17, after V lost 2 bases and J lost 5 bases. CDR3 size: 18 residues. CDR3 sequence (DNA): TGTGCCAGCAGTGAAATTTTGGCCGCTAGCGGTAGAAGGGAGACCCAGTACTTC. This gives the protein CASSEILAASGRRETQYF.

This chain connects TRBV2 to TRBJ2-3; D gene unclear. Per the germline V gene, CDR1 is SNHLY and CDR2 is FYNNEI. Trimming shortened V by 7 bases and J by 4 bases, and 9 bases separated the two germline ends. This CDR3 comprises 12 residues. CDR3 protein: CASTLRPDTQYF. The CDR3 nucleotides are TGTGCCAGCACTCTCCGGCCAGATACGCAGTATTTT. Drawing the rest from reference TRBV2 and TRBJ2-3, the complete variable domain is EPEVTQTPSHQVTQMGQEVILRCVPISNHLYFYWYRQILGQKVEFLVSFYNNEISEKSEIFDDQFSVERPDGSNFTLKIRSTKLEDSAMYFCASTLRPDTQYFGPGTRLTVL.

This clonotype turned up a few times. This chain links TRBV27 with TRBJ1-6, with D hard to call. CDR3 size: 14 residues. CDR1 MNHEY and CDR2 SMNVEV come from the germline V gene (reference sequence). Trimming stripped 2 bases from V and 4 bases from J, with 6 bases between. The CDR3 DNA reads as TGTGCCAGCAGTTTAGTCGGATATAATTCACCCCTCCACTTT. This codes for CASSLVGYNSPLHF.

The chain carries TRBV9 and TRBJ2-5; 8 nucleotides agree with TRBD1. This CDR3 spans 13 amino acids. V was pared by 3 bases and J by 5 bases, with 3 bases of the junction left unmatched. Germline CDR1 is SGDLS and CDR2 is YYNGEE. For the CDR3, the DNA is TGTGCCAGCAGCGGGACAGGGCTGGAGACCCAGTACTTC. Its translation: CASSGTGLETQYF.

There are many counts of this clonotype. The V gene is TRBV18, the J gene TRBJ1-1; a possible D gene is TRBD1 (6 bases). Per germline, CDR1 KGHSH and CDR2 LQKENI. The V gene lost 5 bases and the J gene lost 1 base, with 17 bases spanning the gap. The CDR3 has 16 residues. The CDR3 reads CASSAIPGHTNTEAFF. The CDR3 nucleotides are TGTGCCAGCTCAGCTATCCCGGGACACACGAACACTGAAGCTTTCTTT.

This clonotype was observed a few times. V usage is TRBV6-5 and J usage is TRBJ2-2; no clear D. This CDR3 comprises 15 residues. Trimming removed 0 bases from V and 2 bases from J, with 7 bases in between. Germline V gene sequence: CDR1 MNHEY, CDR2 SVGAGI. This chain's CDR3 is CASSYSLQNTGELFF. In DNA form, the CDR3 reads TGTGCCAGCAGTTACTCGCTACAAAACACCGGGGAGCTGTTTTTT.

Ten or more counts support this clonotype. Germline is not matched at one junction end, which may reflect a read error. The chain recombines TRBV3-1 with TRBJ2-5; possibly TRBD1 or TRBD2 for D (5 bases each). Germline V gene sequence: CDR1 LGHDT, CDR2 YNNKEL (reference sequence). CDR3 length equals 15 residues. CDR3 region: CASIQGSGPQETQYF. CDR3 sequence (DNA): TGTGCCAGCATCCAAGGGTCGGGGCCTCAAGAGACCCAGTACTTC.